The rows below give T cell receptor beta chains drawn from one sample of a study of blood T cell repertoires in COVID-19. Generated by immunoSEQ multiplex PCR, the TCRdb table keeps only in-frame clones and is missing some. This sample yields over 200,000 clones, of which 84% are seen a single time; 7.8% belongs to the top ten. Material for sequencing was peripheral blood. These receptors all stem from an elderly woman with COVID-19, enrolled during active disease. The CDR3 runs from the conserved cysteine through the conserved F or W. The D gene is left open where the match is weak. Expanded clones are given a class, and other clones once, few, many or no size at all.

V	J	size	length	D	CDR3	DNA
TRBV19	TRBJ1-5	-	13	-	CASSGPLGQPQHF	TGTGCCAGTAGTGGCCCACTAGGGCAGCCCCAGCATTTT
TRBV7-3	TRBJ1-6	once	14	-	CASSFSSYNSPLHF	TGTGCCAGCAGCTTCAGCTCCTATAATTCACCCCTCCACTTT
TRBV27	TRBJ1-5	-	13	-	CASSFVGNQPQHF	TGTGCCAGCAGTTTCGTTGGCAATCAGCCCCAGCATTTT
TRBV5-1	TRBJ2-7	-	16	TRBD1	CASSFLTGTGRAEQYF	TGCGCCAGCAGCTTCCTAACCGGGACAGGGAGGGCCGAGCAGTACTTC
TRBV7-3	TRBJ2-3	-	14	TRBD2	CASSPGGGTDTQYF	TGTGCCAGCAGCCCCGGGGGGGGGACAGATACGCAGTATTTT
TRBV28	TRBJ2-7	-	14	-	CASSLTGRTGEQYF	TGTGCCAGCAGTTTGACAGGACGTACGGGGGAGCAGTACTTC
TRBV3-1/TRBV3-2	TRBJ2-5	-	14	TRBD1	CASSRRDREETQYF	TGTGCCAGCAGCCGCCGGGACAGGGAAGAGACCCAGTACTTC
TRBV28	TRBJ2-1	-	14	TRBD2	CASSFGGLAIEQFF	TGTGCCAGCAGTTTCGGGGGACTAGCCATTGAGCAGTTCTTC
TRBV19	TRBJ1-5	few	14	-	CASSPPTVIQPQHF	TGTGCCAGTAGTCCCCCGACAGTAATTCAGCCCCAGCATTTT
TRBV28	TRBJ1-2	-	12	-	CASSFGLVGYTF	TGTGCCAGCAGTTTCGGGTTAGTTGGCTACACCTTC
TRBV18	TRBJ2-3	-	15	TRBD2	CASSPGAGGPGTQYF	TGTGCCAGCTCACCGGGAGCGGGGGGGCCGGGTACGCAGTATTTT
TRBV7-6	TRBJ1-4	-	17	-	CASSLGGRPGTNEKLFF	TGTGCCAGCAGCTTAGGGGGGCGTCCCGGGACTAATGAAAAACTGTTTTTT
TRBV27	TRBJ1-5	-	15	-	CASSFEGASNQPQHF	TGTGCCAGCAGTTTCGAGGGCGCGAGCAATCAGCCCCAGCATTTT
TRBV5-4	TRBJ1-5	once	14	-	CASSREGGNQPQHF	TGTGCCAGCTCGCGGGAGGGAGGAAATCAGCCCCAGCATTTT
TRBV5-1	TRBJ2-4	-	16	TRBD2	CASSPGWTSGVGIQYF	TGCGCCAGCAGCCCAGGATGGACTAGCGGGGTTGGCATTCAGTACTTC
TRBV7-9	TRBJ1-4	once	13	TRBD1	CASSFDRGEKLFF	TGTGCCAGCAGCTTCGACAGGGGAGAAAAACTGTTTTTT
TRBV7-8	TRBJ2-5	-	16	TRBD2	CASSRLGLAGEETQYF	TGTGCCAGCAGCCGCCTTGGACTAGCGGGGGAAGAGACCCAGTACTTC
TRBV5-1	TRBJ2-1	-	16	TRBD2	CASSFSGTKGTNEQFF	TGCGCCAGCAGCTTCTCCGGGACTAAAGGGACGAATGAGCAGTTCTTC
TRBV9	TRBJ2-3	few	16	-	CASSVGRRGVTDTQYF	TGTGCCAGCAGCGTGGGCCGACGGGGAGTCACAGATACGCAGTATTTT
TRBV12-3/TRBV12-4	TRBJ1-5	-	13	-	CASSFRGYQPQHF	TGTGCCAGCAGTTTTCGGGGGTATCAGCCCCAGCATTTT
TRBV5-8	TRBJ1-1	-	13	-	CASSLVPGTEAFF	TGTGCCAGCAGCTTGGTTCCGGGCACTGAAGCTTTCTTT
TRBV20-1	TRBJ1-6	-	15	TRBD1	CSASAGTGGNSPLHF	TGCAGTGCTAGTGCCGGGACAGGGGGTAATTCACCCCTCCACTTT
TRBV7-8	TRBJ2-1	-	21	TRBD2	CASSLVQLAGGPQFSMYEQFF	TGTGCCAGCAGCTTAGTACAACTAGCGGGAGGGCCCCAGTTCTCAATGTATGAGCAGTTCTTC
TRBV18	TRBJ2-1	-	14	-	CASSFRMEKNEQFF	TGTGCCAGCTCATTTCGGATGGAGAAAAATGAGCAGTTCTTC
TRBV27	TRBJ2-7	-	13	TRBD2	CAIGGGVGYEQYF	TGTGCCATCGGCGGGGGGGTGGGGTACGAGCAGTACTTC
TRBV3-1/TRBV3-2	TRBJ1-1	-	12	-	CASSQYATEAFF	TGTGCCAGCAGCCAATATGCGACTGAAGCTTTCTTT
TRBV5-1	TRBJ1-3	-	16	TRBD1	CASSRWAGGQADTIYF	TGCGCCAGCAGTCGATGGGCAGGGGGACAGGCGGACACCATATATTTT
TRBV21-1	TRBJ1-2	-	19	-	CASSKKRRICGQGDYGYTF	TGTGCCAGCAGCAAAAAGCGGAGGATTTGCGGACAGGGAGACTATGGCTACACCTTC
TRBV7-8	TRBJ2-6	-	17	TRBD1	CASSFQNRGTGANVLTF	TGTGCCAGCAGCTTCCAGAACAGGGGGACGGGGGCCAACGTCCTGACTTTC
TRBV10-3	TRBJ2-7	-	14	-	CAISVGGGLYEQYF	TGTGCCATCAGTGTGGGGGGGGGCCTCTACGAGCAGTACTTC
TRBV24-1	TRBJ1-5	-	15	-	CATSDREGGRQPQHF	TGTGCCACCAGTGATAGAGAGGGAGGGCGTCAGCCCCAGCATTTT
TRBV2	TRBJ2-1	-	15	-	CAASSWQGPRNEQFF	TGTGCCGCCTCCTCTTGGCAGGGTCCCCGCAATGAGCAGTTCTTC
TRBV28	TRBJ2-1	-	14	TRBD2	CASSRSSGRNEQFF	TGTGCCAGCAGTAGGTCTAGCGGGCGCAATGAGCAGTTCTTC
TRBV15	TRBJ2-5	-	15	-	CATSRDLTAQETQYF	TGTGCCACCAGCAGAGATCTCACAGCCCAAGAGACCCAGTACTTC
TRBV7-9	TRBJ1-2	-	14	-	CASSIRTVAGGYTF	TGTGCCAGCAGCATTCGGACAGTCGCAGGTGGCTACACCTTC
TRBV7-9	TRBJ1-2	-	12	-	CASSVQGSGYTF	TGTGCCAGCAGCGTACAGGGATCTGGCTACACCTTC
TRBV27	TRBJ1-6	-	16	-	CASSLFGERNNSPLHF	TGTGCCAGCAGTTTGTTTGGAGAACGGAATAATTCACCCCTCCACTTT
TRBV6-1	TRBJ2-7	-	15	TRBD2	CASSEVPVGRVEQYF	TGTGCCAGCAGTGAAGTGCCTGTCGGGAGGGTCGAGCAGTACTTC
TRBV5-4	TRBJ1-3	-	15	-	CASSPGGGSGNTIYF	TGTGCCAGCAGCCCCGGGGGGGGATCTGGAAACACCATATATTTT
TRBV5-1	TRBJ1-2	once	15	TRBD1	CASSWGDRGNYGYTF	TGCGCCAGCAGCTGGGGGGACAGGGGAAACTATGGCTACACCTTC
TRBV15	TRBJ2-1	-	16	TRBD2	CATSRDFASGGDEQFF	TGTGCCACCAGCAGAGATTTCGCTAGCGGGGGGGATGAGCAGTTCTTC
TRBV9	TRBJ1-6	-	15	TRBD1	CASSPWTGMHSPLHF	TGTGCCAGCAGCCCCTGGACAGGGATGCATTCACCCCTCCACTTT
TRBV5-4	TRBJ1-1	-	13	-	CASSSTLDTEAFF	TGTGCCAGCAGCTCGACACTGGACACTGAAGCTTTCTTT
TRBV6-4	TRBJ1-5	-	13	TRBD1	CASPHRGVRSQHF	TGTGCCAGCCCCCACAGGGGGGTAAGGTCCCAGCATTTT
TRBV7-2	TRBJ2-1	-	14	TRBD2	CASSLERTSGLYFF	TGTGCCAGCAGCTTAGAAAGGACTAGCGGCCTGTACTTCTTC
TRBV27	TRBJ1-2	once	13	-	CASSFGGAIGYTF	TGTGCCAGCAGTTTCGGCGGGGCCATTGGCTACACCTTC
TRBV11-2	TRBJ1-2	-	15	-	CASSLTGVVGYGYTF	TGTGCCAGCAGCTTAACGGGAGTCGTTGGCTATGGCTACACCTTC
TRBV15	TRBJ2-1	-	16	TRBD2	CATSKTSASSYNEQFF	TGTGCCACCAGCAAGACTAGCGCTAGCTCCTACAATGAGCAGTTCTTC
TRBV5-1	TRBJ2-2	few	13	-	CASSPSGSGELFF	TGCGCCAGCAGCCCGTCCGGTTCCGGGGAGCTGTTTTTT
TRBV6-5	TRBJ2-3	-	14	-	CASSLRGLTDTQYF	TGTGCCAGCAGTCTTCGTGGACTAACAGATACGCAGTATTTT
TRBV2	TRBJ2-3	-	13	-	CASTQRVTDTQYF	TGTGCCAGCACCCAGCGGGTCACAGATACGCAGTATTTT
TRBV2	TRBJ2-7	-	11	-	CASKRVYEQYF	TGTGCCAGCAAGCGGGTATACGAGCAGTACTTC
TRBV15	TRBJ1-2	-	13	-	CATSRGEGYGYTF	TGTGCCACCAGCAGAGGGGAGGGCTATGGCTACACCTTC
TRBV2	TRBJ1-1	-	14	-	CASSETGWSTEAFF	TGTGCTAGCAGTGAAACAGGGTGGAGCACTGAAGCTTTCTTT
TRBV6-5	TRBJ1-4	-	14	TRBD1	CASSRGTVREKLFF	TGTGCCAGCAGTAGGGGGACAGTACGGGAAAAACTGTTTTTT